What follows is one T cell receptor beta chain and its context. This specimen belongs to a study of Tregs in tolerant kidney transplant recipients. Clones were sequenced by immunoSEQ multiplex PCR, and TCRdb holds only the in-frame ones, with some missing. The sample contains roughly 80,000 clones, 90% to 95% of which appear only once. Related graft donors supplied nonmyeloablative bone marrow transplants, and mixed chimerism was transient. The V end lost 0 bases, the J end lost 8 bases, and 10 bases lay between the germline ends. The CDR3 spans 14 residues. Germline V gene lookup returns CDR1 SEHNR and CDR2 FQNEAQ (reference sequence).

The sample consisted of CD4+ T cells from blood (PBMCs), taken 24 months after the transplant. V gene TRBV7-9 combines with J gene TRBJ1-4; D unclear. The source is a human patient who received a combined kidney and bone marrow transplant. Some T cells may arise from the graft donor. In DNA form, the CDR3 reads TGTGCCAGCAGCTTAGCCGGAGGCGAGGAAAAACTGTTTTTT. This encodes CASSLAGGEEKLFF.